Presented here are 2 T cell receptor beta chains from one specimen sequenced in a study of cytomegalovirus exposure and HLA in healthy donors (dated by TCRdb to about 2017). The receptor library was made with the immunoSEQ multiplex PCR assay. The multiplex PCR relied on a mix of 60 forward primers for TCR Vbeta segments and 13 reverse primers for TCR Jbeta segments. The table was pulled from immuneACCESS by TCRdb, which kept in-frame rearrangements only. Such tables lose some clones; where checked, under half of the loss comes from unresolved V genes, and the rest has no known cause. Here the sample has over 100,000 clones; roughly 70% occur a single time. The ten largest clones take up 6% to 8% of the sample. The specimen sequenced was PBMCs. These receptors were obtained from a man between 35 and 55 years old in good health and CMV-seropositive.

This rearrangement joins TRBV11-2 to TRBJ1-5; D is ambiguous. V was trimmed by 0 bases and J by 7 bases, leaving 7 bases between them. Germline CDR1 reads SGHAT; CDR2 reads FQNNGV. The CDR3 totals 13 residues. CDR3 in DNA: TGTGCCAGCAGCTTAGACCTTGTACAGCCCCAGCATTTT. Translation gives CASSLDLVQPQHF.

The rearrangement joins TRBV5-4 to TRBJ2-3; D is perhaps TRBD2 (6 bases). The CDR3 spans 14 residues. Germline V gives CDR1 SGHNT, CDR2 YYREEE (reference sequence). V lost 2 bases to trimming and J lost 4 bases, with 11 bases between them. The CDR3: CASSFGREADTQYF. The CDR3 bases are TGTGCCAGCAGCTTTGGCAGGGAGGCAGATACGCAGTATTTT. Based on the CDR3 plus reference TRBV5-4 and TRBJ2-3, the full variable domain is ETGVTQSPTHLIKTRGQQVTLRCSSQSGHNTVSWYQQALGQGPQFIFQYYREEENGRGNFPPRFSGLQFPNYSSELNVNALELDDSALYLCASSFGREADTQYFGPGTRLTVL.